This paragraph reports one TCR beta chain. This entry is derived from a study of T cells in tuberculosis. CDR3 size: 13 residues. The germline V and J ends were trimmed by 4 bases and 0 bases, with 7 bases remaining between them. CDR1 SGHRS and CDR2 YFSETQ come from the germline V gene. No alpha-beta pairing information exists for these sequences. Generated by immunoSEQ multiplex PCR, the TCRdb table keeps only in-frame clones and is missing some. Of 80,000 to 90,000 clones listed, approximately 91% are singletons. Sorting used thawed, overnight-rested PBMC stained with anti-CD3, a viability dye and GMM-loaded CD1B tetramer. C32 glucose monomycolate from Rhodococcus equi was loaded onto the CD1B tetramers. PBMC for tetramer sorting were first depleted of CD14-expressing monocytes.

This sequence originates from an adult woman with latent tuberculosis. What was sequenced was CD1b-GMM tetramer-negative cells sorted from PBMCs. The V call is TRBV5-1, the J call TRBJ1-1; D call uncertain. CDR3 DNA: TGCGCCAGCAGCCTCCAGATGAACACTGAAGCTTTCTTT. The encoded protein is CASSLQMNTEAFF.